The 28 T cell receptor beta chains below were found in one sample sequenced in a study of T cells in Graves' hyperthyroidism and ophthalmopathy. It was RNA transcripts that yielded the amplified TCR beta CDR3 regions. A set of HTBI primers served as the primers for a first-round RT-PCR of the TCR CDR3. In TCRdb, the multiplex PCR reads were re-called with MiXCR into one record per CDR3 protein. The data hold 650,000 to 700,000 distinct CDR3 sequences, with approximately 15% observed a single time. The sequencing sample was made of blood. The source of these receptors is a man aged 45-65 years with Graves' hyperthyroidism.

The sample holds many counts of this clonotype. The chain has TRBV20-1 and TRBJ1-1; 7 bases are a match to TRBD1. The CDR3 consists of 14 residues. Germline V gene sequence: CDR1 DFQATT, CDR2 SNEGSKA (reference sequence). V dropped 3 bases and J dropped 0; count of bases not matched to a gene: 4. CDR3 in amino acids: CSARGDSLNTEAFF. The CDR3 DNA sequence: TGCAGTGCTAGGGGGGACAGCCTGAACACTGAAGCTTTCTTT.

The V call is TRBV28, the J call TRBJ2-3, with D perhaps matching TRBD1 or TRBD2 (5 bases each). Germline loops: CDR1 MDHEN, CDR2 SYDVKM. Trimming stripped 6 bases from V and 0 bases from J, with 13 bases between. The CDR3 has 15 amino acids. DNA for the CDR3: TGTGCCAGCAGGGTGCAGGGAGTTAGCACAGATACGCAGTATTTT. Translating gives CASRVQGVSTDTQYF.

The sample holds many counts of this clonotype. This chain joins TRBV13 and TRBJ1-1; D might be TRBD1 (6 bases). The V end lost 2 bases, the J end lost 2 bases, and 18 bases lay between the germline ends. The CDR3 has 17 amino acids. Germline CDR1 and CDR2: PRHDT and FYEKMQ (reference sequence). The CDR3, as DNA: TGTGCCAGCAGCTTAAAACAGGGAGTGGGAGTAAACACTGAAGCTTTCTTT. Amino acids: CASSLKQGVGVNTEAFF.

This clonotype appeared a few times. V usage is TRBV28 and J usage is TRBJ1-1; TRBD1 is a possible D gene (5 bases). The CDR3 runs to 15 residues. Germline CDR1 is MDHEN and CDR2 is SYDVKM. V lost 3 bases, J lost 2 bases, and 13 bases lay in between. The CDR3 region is CASSFLGQGNTEAFF. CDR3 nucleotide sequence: TGTGCCAGCAGTTTCCTTGGGCAGGGAAACACTGAAGCTTTCTTT.

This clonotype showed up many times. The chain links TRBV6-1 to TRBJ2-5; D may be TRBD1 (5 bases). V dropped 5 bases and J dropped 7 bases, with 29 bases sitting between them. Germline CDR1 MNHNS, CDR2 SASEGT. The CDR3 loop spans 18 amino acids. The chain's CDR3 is CASSIVGDYSTDERTQYF. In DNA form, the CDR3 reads TGTGCCAGCAGTATAGTAGGGGATTATAGCACGGACGAAAGGACCCAGTACTTC.

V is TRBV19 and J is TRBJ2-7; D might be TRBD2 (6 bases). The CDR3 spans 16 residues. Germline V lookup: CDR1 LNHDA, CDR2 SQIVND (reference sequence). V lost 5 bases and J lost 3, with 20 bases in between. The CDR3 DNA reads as TGTGCCAGTAGTCCAACCCTAGCGAGAGGGCTCTACGAGCAGTACTTC. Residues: CASSPTLARGLYEQYF.

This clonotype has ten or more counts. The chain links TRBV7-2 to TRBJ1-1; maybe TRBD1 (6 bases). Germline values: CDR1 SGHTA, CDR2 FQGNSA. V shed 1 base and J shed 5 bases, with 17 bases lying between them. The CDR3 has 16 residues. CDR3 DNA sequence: TGTGCCAGCAGCTTAGTAGGACAGTCCCGGAGGACTGAAGCTTTCTTT. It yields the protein CASSLVGQSRRTEAFF. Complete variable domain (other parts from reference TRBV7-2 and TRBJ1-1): GAGVSQSPSNKVTEKGKDVELRCDPISGHTALYWYRQSLGQGLEFLIYFQGNSAPDKSGLPSDRFSAERTGGSVSTLTIQRTQQEDSAVYLCASSLVGQSRRTEAFFGQGTRLTVV.

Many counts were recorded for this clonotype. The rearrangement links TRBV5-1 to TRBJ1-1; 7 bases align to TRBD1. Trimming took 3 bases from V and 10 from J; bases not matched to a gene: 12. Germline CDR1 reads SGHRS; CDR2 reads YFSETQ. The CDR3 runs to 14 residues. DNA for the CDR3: TGCGCCAGCAGCTGGGAGACAGGGAAGGTTGGAGCTTTCTTT. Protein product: CASSWETGKVGAFF.

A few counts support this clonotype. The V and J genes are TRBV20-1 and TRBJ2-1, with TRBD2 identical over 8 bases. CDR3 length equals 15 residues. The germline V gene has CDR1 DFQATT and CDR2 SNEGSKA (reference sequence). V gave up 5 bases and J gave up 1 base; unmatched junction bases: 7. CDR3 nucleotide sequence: TGCAGTGCTCAAAAGCGGGAGAGGTCCTACAATGAGCAGTTCTTC. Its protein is CSAQKRERSYNEQFF.

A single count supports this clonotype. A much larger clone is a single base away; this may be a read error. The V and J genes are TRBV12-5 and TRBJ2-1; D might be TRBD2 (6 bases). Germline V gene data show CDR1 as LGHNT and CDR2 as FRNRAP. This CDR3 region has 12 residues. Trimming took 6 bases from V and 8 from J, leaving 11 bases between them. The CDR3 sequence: CASGSGLDEQFF. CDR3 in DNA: TGTGCTAGTGGATCGGGACTCGATGAGCAGTTCTTC. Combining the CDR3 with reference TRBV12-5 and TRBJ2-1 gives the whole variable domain DARVTQTPRHKVTEMGQEVTMRCQPILGHNTVFWYRQTMMQGLELLAYFRNRAPLDDSGMPKDRFSAEMPDATLATLKIQPSEPRDSAVYFCASGSGLDEQFFGPGTRLTVL.

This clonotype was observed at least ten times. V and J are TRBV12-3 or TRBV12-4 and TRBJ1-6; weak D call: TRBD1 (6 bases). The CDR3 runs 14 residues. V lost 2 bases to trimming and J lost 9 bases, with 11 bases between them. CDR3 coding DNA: TGTGCCAGCAGTTTAACAGGGTTGGCTTCACCCCTCCACTTT. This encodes CASSLTGLASPLHF.

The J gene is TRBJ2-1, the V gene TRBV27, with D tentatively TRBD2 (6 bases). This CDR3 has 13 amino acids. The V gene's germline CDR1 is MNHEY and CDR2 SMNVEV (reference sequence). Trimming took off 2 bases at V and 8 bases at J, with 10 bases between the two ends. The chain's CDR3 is CASSLTSTHEQFF. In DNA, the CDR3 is TGTGCCAGCAGTTTAACTAGCACCCATGAGCAGTTCTTC.

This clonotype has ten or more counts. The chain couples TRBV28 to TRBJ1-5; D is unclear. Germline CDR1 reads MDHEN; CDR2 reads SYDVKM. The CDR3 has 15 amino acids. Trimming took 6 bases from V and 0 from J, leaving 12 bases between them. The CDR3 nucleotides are TGTGCCAGCAGCCCGACGGAGCATAGCAATCAGCCCCAGCATTTT. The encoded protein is CASSPTEHSNQPQHF.

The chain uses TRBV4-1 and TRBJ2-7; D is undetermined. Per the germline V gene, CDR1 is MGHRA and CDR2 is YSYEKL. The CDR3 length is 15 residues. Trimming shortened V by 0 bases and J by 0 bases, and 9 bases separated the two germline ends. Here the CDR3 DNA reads TGCGCCAGCAGCCAAGACAGGCTTCCCTCCTACGAGCAGTACTTC. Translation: CASSQDRLPSYEQYF.

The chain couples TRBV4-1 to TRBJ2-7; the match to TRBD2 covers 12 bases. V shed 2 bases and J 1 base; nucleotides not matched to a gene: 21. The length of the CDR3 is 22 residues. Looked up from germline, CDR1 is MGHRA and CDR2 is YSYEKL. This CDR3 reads CASSQRELTWTSGNLNSYEQYF. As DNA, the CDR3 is TGCGCCAGCAGCCAACGGGAGTTAACTTGGACTAGCGGGAACCTCAATTCCTACGAGCAGTACTTC.

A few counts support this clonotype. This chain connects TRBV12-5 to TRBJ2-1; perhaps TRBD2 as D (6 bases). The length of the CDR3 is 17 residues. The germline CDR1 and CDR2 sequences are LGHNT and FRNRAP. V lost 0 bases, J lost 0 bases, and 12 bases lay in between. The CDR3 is CASGLVLGRDSYNEQFF. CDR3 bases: TGTGCTAGTGGTTTGGTACTTGGGCGGGACTCCTACAATGAGCAGTTCTTC.

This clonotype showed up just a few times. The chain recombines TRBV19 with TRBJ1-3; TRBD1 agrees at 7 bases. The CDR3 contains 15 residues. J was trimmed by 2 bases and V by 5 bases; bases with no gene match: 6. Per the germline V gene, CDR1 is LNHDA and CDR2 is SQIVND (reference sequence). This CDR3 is CASSDPGQTGNTIYF. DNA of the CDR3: TGTGCCAGTAGTGACCCGGGACAGACTGGAAACACCATATATTTT. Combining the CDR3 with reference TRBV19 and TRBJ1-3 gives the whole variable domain DGGITQSPKYLFRKEGQNVTLSCEQNLNHDAMYWYRQDPGQGLRLIYYSQIVNDFQKGDIAEGYSVSREKKESFPLTVTSAQKNPTAFYLCASSDPGQTGNTIYFGEGSWLTVV.

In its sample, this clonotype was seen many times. CDR3 nucleotide sequence: TGTGCCAGCAGTTATAAGGGTGACGAATGGCAGCCCCAGCATTTT. Its translation is CASSYKGDEWQPQHF. The chain combines TRBV6-1 with TRBJ1-5, with D uncertain. Between the trimmed V and J ends, which lost 5 bases and 7 bases, there was a span of 18 bases. The CDR3 has 15 amino acids. Germline loops: CDR1 MNHNS, CDR2 SASEGT.

CDR3: CASSLPGLQDEQFF. CDR3 sequence (DNA): TGTGCCAGCAGTTTACCGGGACTCCAAGACGAGCAGTTCTTC. The V and J genes are TRBV28 and TRBJ2-1, with D perhaps TRBD2 (6 bases). This CDR3 contains 14 residues. V gave up 2 bases and J gave up 10 bases, with 15 bases separating them. Germline CDR1 is MDHEN and CDR2 is SYDVKM.

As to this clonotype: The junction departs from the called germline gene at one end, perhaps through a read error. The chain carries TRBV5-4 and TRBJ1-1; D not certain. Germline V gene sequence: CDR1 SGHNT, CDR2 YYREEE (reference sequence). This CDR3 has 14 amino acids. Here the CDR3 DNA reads TGCGCCAGCAGCGTGAACGGCATATTCACTGAAGCTTTCTTT. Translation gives CASSVNGIFTEAFF.

CDR3: CATTGLADSYNEQFF. CDR3 DNA: TGTGCCACAACCGGCTTAGCGGACTCCTACAATGAGCAGTTCTTC. V usage is TRBV19 and J usage is TRBJ2-1, with D tentatively TRBD2 (6 bases). With 10 bases removed from V and 0 bases from J, the gap between germline ends came to 16 bases. Germline-derived CDR1 and CDR2 are LNHDA and SQIVND (reference sequence). This CDR3 has 15 amino acids.

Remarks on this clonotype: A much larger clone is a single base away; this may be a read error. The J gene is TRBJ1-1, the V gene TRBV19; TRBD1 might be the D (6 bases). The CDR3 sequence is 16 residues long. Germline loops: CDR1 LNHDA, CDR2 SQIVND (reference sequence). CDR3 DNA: TGTGCCAGTACCGCTCCCGAACAGGGCTTAAACACTGGAGCTTTCTTT. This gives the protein CASTAPEQGLNTGAFF.

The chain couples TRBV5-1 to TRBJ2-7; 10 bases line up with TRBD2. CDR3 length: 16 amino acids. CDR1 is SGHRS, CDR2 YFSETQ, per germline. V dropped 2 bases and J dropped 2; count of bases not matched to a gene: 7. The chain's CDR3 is CASSLPRTSGAYEQYF. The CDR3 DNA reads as TGCGCCAGCAGCTTACCCAGGACTAGCGGAGCCTACGAGCAGTACTTC.

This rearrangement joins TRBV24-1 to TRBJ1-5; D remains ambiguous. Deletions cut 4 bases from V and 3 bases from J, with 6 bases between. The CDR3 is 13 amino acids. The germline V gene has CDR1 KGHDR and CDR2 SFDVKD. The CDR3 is CATSEPNNQPQHF. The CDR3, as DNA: TGTGCCACCAGTGAACCGAACAATCAGCCCCAGCATTTT.

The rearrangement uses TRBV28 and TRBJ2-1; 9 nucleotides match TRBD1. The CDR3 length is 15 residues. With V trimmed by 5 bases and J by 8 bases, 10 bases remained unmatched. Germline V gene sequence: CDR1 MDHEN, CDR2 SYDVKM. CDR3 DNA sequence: TGTGCCAGCAGTCCACAGGGGGCCGGTCCCCATGAGCAGTTCTTC. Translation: CASSPQGAGPHEQFF.

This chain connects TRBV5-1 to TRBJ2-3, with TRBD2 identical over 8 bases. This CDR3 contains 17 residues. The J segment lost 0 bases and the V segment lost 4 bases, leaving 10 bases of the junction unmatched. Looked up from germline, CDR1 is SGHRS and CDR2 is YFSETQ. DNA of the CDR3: TGCGCCAGCAGCGTTACTAGCGGAGCGTCTAGCACAGATACGCAGTATTTT. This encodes CASSVTSGASSTDTQYF.

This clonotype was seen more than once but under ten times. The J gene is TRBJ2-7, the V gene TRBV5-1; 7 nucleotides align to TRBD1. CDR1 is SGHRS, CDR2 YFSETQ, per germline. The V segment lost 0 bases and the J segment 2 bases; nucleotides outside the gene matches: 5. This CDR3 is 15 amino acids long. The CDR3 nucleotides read TGCGCCAGCAGCTTGGTGGAACAGGGGACCTACGAGCAGTACTTC. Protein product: CASSLVEQGTYEQYF.

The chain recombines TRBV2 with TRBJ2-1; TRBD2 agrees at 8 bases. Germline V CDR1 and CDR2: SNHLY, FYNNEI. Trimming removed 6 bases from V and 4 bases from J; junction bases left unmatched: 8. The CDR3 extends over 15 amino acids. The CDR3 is CASRDSSGRYNEQFF. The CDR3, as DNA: TGTGCCAGCAGGGATTCCAGCGGGAGATACAATGAGCAGTTCTTC.